This record covers a single T cell receptor (beta chain). The sample originates from a study of blood T cell repertoires in COVID-19. Study at large: The United States, Italy and Spain provided the acute and convalescent COVID-19 samples.

Per the study methods: Using reference gene primer amplification, nucleated cell counts were estimated. Clones were sequenced by immunoSEQ multiplex PCR, and TCRdb holds only the in-frame ones, with some missing. V and J calls and clone size come straight from that table; D and trimming were deduced from the DNA. The sample comprises a few hundred thousand clones, 80% to 90% of which are singletons, and about 2.2% rests with the top ten. The receptor comes from a woman between 50 and 59 years old with acute or convalescent COVID-19. The material sequenced was peripheral blood.

This CDR3 is CASRGRHEQYF. Here the CDR3 DNA reads TGTGCCAGCAGGGGGAGGCACGAGCAGTACTTC. This sequence joins TRBV6-5 and TRBJ2-7; D is possibly TRBD2 (6 bases). Germline V lookup: CDR1 MNHEY, CDR2 SVGAGI. Trimming stripped 6 bases from V and 5 bases from J, with 8 bases between. The CDR3 consists of 11 residues.